This passage covers 15 T cell receptor beta chains from one sample sequenced in a study of human T cells and chemical hapten exposure. Each CDR3 protein gets one entry after TCRdb re-called the RACE reads with MiXCR. Of around 74,000 distinct CDR3 sequences in the sample, about 31% were seen once. Time point specified: patch test 1, 2 weeks after DPC sensitization. Indicated treatment: therapeutic diphenylcyclopropenone sensitization with weekly scalp DPC. The sequences come from whole blood, collected in connection with sensitization to the hapten diphenylcyclopropenone (DPC). These receptors originate from a man aged 35 to 55 with alopecia areata. Some clones in this sample may be carry-over from other donors' samples.

V is TRBV7-9 and J is TRBJ2-3; D is ambiguous. The CDR3 loop spans 13 amino acids. V lost 1 base to trimming and J lost 3 bases, with 5 bases between them. Germline V gives CDR1 SEHNR, CDR2 FQNEAQ (reference sequence). CDR3 loop: CASSLDQTDTQYF. DNA of the CDR3: TGTGCCAGCAGCTTAGATCAGACAGATACGCAGTATTTT.

The gene calls are TRBV7-8 and TRBJ2-2, with D perhaps given as TRBD1 or TRBD2 (5 bases each). Per the germline V gene, CDR1 is SGHVS and CDR2 is FQNEAQ. V lost 5 bases and J lost 4, with 17 bases in between. The CDR3 sequence is 16 residues long. The CDR3 loop is CASSPLRGAVTGELFF. As DNA, the CDR3 is TGTGCCAGCAGCCCACTTAGGGGAGCCGTCACCGGGGAGCTGTTTTTT.

The chain recombines TRBV5-1 with TRBJ1-5; 7 bases match TRBD1. Trimming cost V 7 bases and J 5 bases; bases outside gene matches: 9. The germline V gene encodes CDR1 SGHRS and CDR2 YFSETQ. The CDR3 runs 14 residues. CDR3 nucleotides: TGCGCCAGCTCGCCCGGGACAGCGGATCAGCCCCAGCATTTT. Translation gives CASSPGTADQPQHF.

J is TRBJ2-3 and V is TRBV20-1; 12 bases map to TRBD2. J was trimmed by 1 base and V by 1 base; bases with no gene match: 0. The CDR3 covers 15 residues. Per germline, CDR1 DFQATT and CDR2 SNEGSKA (reference sequence). CDR3 nucleotides: TGCAGTGCTAGAGGACTAGCGGGAGGCACAGATACGCAGTATTTT. This gives the protein CSARGLAGGTDTQYF.

The chain has TRBV7-8 and TRBJ2-1, with D unresolved. Between the trimmed V and J ends, which lost 5 bases and 5 bases, there was a span of 13 bases. CDR1 is SGHVS and CDR2 is FQNEAQ in the germline V gene. The CDR3 sequence is 14 residues long. CDR3 nucleotides: TGTGCCAGCAGCGAAGGGTATCTCGACAATGAGCAGTTCTTC. Translated: CASSEGYLDNEQFF. Using reference TRBV7-8 and TRBJ2-1 for the parts outside the CDR3, the full variable domain is GAGVSQSPRYKVAKRGQDVALRCDPISGHVSLFWYQQALGQGPEFLTYFQNEAQLDKSGLPSDRFFAERPEGSVSTLKIQRTQQEDSAVYLCASSEGYLDNEQFFGPGTRLTVL.

By its share, this clonotype is medium-sized. The V and J genes are TRBV4-3 and TRBJ2-1; no firm D call. V was cut by 0 bases and J by 8 bases, with 14 bases left in between. Germline V gene data show CDR1 as LGHNA and CDR2 as YSLEER. This CDR3 contains 15 residues. This chain's CDR3 is CASSQEAPSYDEQFF. DNA of the CDR3: TGCGCCAGCAGCCAAGAAGCCCCGTCCTATGATGAGCAGTTCTTC.

This clonotype has more than one count but fewer than ten. The genes are TRBV2 and TRBJ1-1; D is uncertain. The V end lost 8 bases, the J end lost 3 bases, and 10 bases lay between the germline ends. The CDR3 contains 12 residues. Germline V CDR1 and CDR2: SNHLY, FYNNEI. The CDR3 region has the DNA TGTGCCAGCGAACTAGGGTACACTGAAGCTTTCTTT. It yields the protein CASELGYTEAFF.

The chain employs TRBV3-1 and TRBJ1-5; D gene unclear. Trimming left V 0 bases short and J 6 bases short, with 9 bases between. Germline CDR1 reads LGHDT; CDR2 reads YNNKEL (reference sequence). This CDR3 region has 14 residues. CDR3 in DNA: TGTGCCAGCAGCCAAGACAGCTCCGGTCAGCCCCAGCATTTT. Translated: CASSQDSSGQPQHF.

V usage is TRBV4-1 and J usage is TRBJ2-5; D uncertain. The CDR3 consists of 13 residues. The V end lost 1 base, the J end lost 7 bases, and 10 bases lay between the germline ends. Looked up from germline, CDR1 is MGHRA and CDR2 is YSYEKL. The CDR3 loop reads CASSQAGHGTQYF. The CDR3 DNA follows: TGCGCCAGCAGCCAAGCGGGTCATGGGACCCAGTACTTC.

The chain has TRBV2 and TRBJ2-2, with D perhaps TRBD1 (6 bases). Germline CDR1 and CDR2: SNHLY and FYNNEI. V was clipped by 9 bases and J by 0 bases, with 11 bases between them. This CDR3 contains 14 residues. DNA for the CDR3: TGTGCCAGGAGACAGGAACCGAACACCGGGGAGCTGTTTTTT. It is translated as CARRQEPNTGELFF.

The chain joins TRBV10-3 to TRBJ2-7; a weak D match, TRBD1 (6 bases). Trimming stripped 0 bases from V and 1 base from J, with 16 bases between. Looked up from germline, CDR1 is ENHRY and CDR2 is SYGVKD. The CDR3 covers 17 residues. The CDR3 DNA reads as TGTGCCATCAGTGAGTCGAAGGTCGGGACAAAATCCTACGAGCAGTACTTC. Amino acids: CAISESKVGTKSYEQYF.

This sequence joins TRBV14 and TRBJ1-1; unclear D gene. V was trimmed by 2 bases and J by 5 bases, leaving 9 bases between them. There are 13 residues in the CDR3. CDR1 and CDR2 from the germline V gene are SGHDN and FVKESK. CDR3 region: CASSQSLGTEAFF. CDR3 bases: TGTGCCAGCAGCCAATCGTTGGGGACTGAAGCTTTCTTT.

V and J are TRBV5-1 and TRBJ2-5; 10 bases are shared with TRBD2. J lost 0 bases, V lost 0 bases, and 2 bases had no gene match. This CDR3 is 16 amino acids long. Germline CDR1 reads SGHRS; CDR2 reads YFSETQ. CDR3 region: CASSLGTSGNQETQYF. The CDR3 nucleotides are TGCGCCAGCAGCTTGGGGACTAGCGGAAACCAAGAGACCCAGTACTTC.

The rearrangement uses TRBV28 and TRBJ1-1; D perhaps matches TRBD1 (6 bases). Trimming removed 8 bases at V and 0 bases at J, with 16 bases between. Germline loops: CDR1 MDHEN, CDR2 SYDVKM. This CDR3 spans 15 amino acids. The CDR3 nucleotides are TGTGCCAGCGCCATATTGGACAGTATGAACACTGAAGCTTTCTTT. Residues: CASAILDSMNTEAFF. Complete variable domain (other parts from reference TRBV28 and TRBJ1-1): DVKVTQSSRYLVKRTGEKVFLECVQDMDHENMFWYRQDPGLGLRLIYFSYDVKMKEKGDIPEGYSVSREKKERFSLILESASTNQTSMYLCASAILDSMNTEAFFGQGTRLTVV.

The chain combines TRBV3-1 with TRBJ1-5, with a possible D match to TRBD1 (5 bases). Germline V lookup: CDR1 LGHDT, CDR2 YNNKEL (reference sequence). The CDR3 spans 15 residues. With 3 bases removed from V and 0 bases from J, the gap between germline ends came to 9 bases. DNA of the CDR3: TGTGCCAGCAGCCAGGGACTTAATAGCAATCAGCCCCAGCATTTT. This translates into CASSQGLNSNQPQHF.